One TCR beta chain is described in this entry. This clonotype appeared many times. Its specific antigen is unknown. Base qualities are not provided; no much larger clone lies one nucleotide away. The library was obtained by 5' RACE. Data came from a NextSeq 500. Unique molecular identifiers were attached to individual cDNA molecules in the TCR library protocol so that sequencing error and PCR bias could be corrected. Both TCR alpha and beta chains were sequenced, and tight co-correlation was observed between alpha and beta sequence abundances in each sample. From the authors' description of their analysis: V gene, J gene and CDR3 annotation of TCR sequences was performed with Decombinator V4. Expanded TCRs were defined as changing significantly between any two time points under a Poisson model with p below 0.0001. Abundances of TCRs were expressed as counts per million after normalisation to the total number of TCRs sequenced in each sample. MAIT TCRs were defined by TRAV1-2 paired with TRAJ12, TRAJ20 or TRAJ33, and iNKT TCRs by TRAV10 paired with TRAJ18. VDJdb, accessed 1 November 2021, was searched for CMV, EBV and SARS-CoV-2 annotated TCRs, with TCRs annotated for multiple antigens excluded. Through fastp at Q25 and MiXCR, TCRdb rebuilt clones from the public reads, retaining in-frame beta chains. Rows with one shared CDR3 protein collapse into an entry with the most common genes and DNA. Clone size and V and J calls follow TCRdb, not the original study. The sample table records over 80,000 distinct CDR3 sequences; about 12% of these occur just once. The ten largest clones represent nearly 4.5% of the sample.

A case-control design nested within a healthcare worker cohort in London, UK, was used, with weekly nasopharyngeal swab PCR tests and blood sampling performed. Healthcare workers were recruited between 23 and 31 March 2020, during the week of the UK lockdown, and were followed weekly for up to about 16 weeks. This sample stems from a study of early T cells in non-severe SARS-CoV-2 infection (dated by TCRdb to about 2021). Study-level background: Because TCR sequencing was done on bulk RNA from unsorted whole blood, the alpha and beta chains could not be paired. Paper-wide results and their limitations: VDJdb matching was skewed toward anti-spike CD8 responses and likely underestimated virus-specific expansions by missing private and CD4 specificities.

CDR1 SQVTM and CDR2 ANQGSEA were looked up in the germline V gene. From V the trimming removes 4 bases and from J it removes 3 bases, while the gene matches leave 6 bases of the junction unaccounted for. Counted from cysteine to phenylalanine, this CDR3 has 14 amino acids. Here the CDR3 DNA is all that survives: 42 bases in frame from base 1. The chain couples TRBV29-1 to TRBJ2-7, and 10 junction bases match TRBD2. This clonotype was sampled from an adult who was a healthcare worker with PCR-confirmed SARS-CoV-2 infection or an uninfected control (not recorded which). This specimen was whole blood, taken at baseline. The bases read TGCAGCGTTGGTTGGCTAGCGGGAGACTACGAGCAGTACTTC. It translates to CSVGWLAGDYEQYF.